One sample yielded the 20 T cell receptor beta chains listed below, sequenced in a study of blood T cell repertoires in COVID-19. Sequencing was performed with immunoSEQ multiplex PCR; in TCRdb, only in-frame clones are kept and a portion is missing. Found here are more than 95,000 clones, around four fifths of them singletons; the top ten hold 25%. Sequenced sample: peripheral blood. All receptors come from a human donor in a cohort sampled during active COVID-19.

V is TRBV5-1 and J is TRBJ2-7; the D gene is possibly TRBD2 (5 bases). CDR3 length: 14 residues. Germline-derived CDR1 and CDR2 are SGHRS and YFSETQ. The ends were cut back, 0 bases at V and 4 bases at J, with 11 bases in the middle. CDR3 nucleotide sequence: TGCGCCAGCAGCTTGGACGGGAACTCTTACGAGCAGTACTTC. This encodes CASSLDGNSYEQYF.

The chain is built from TRBV5-1 and TRBJ2-5; 7 nucleotides align to TRBD2. Germline V gives CDR1 SGHRS, CDR2 YFSETQ. V lost 4 bases, J lost 2 bases, and 11 bases stayed unmatched. The length of the CDR3 is 16 residues. The CDR3 DNA reads as TGCGCCAGCAGCCGTGGGGGGAGGGCCCCTCAAGAGACCCAGTACTTC. Its translation: CASSRGGRAPQETQYF.

The chain uses TRBV19 and TRBJ2-1, with D tentatively TRBD2 (6 bases). The V gene lost 2 bases and the J gene lost 5 bases, with 16 bases spanning the gap. Germline values: CDR1 LNHDA, CDR2 SQIVND (reference sequence). The CDR3 loop spans 16 amino acids. The CDR3 region is CASSITSRGRNNEQFF. Here the CDR3 DNA reads TGTGCCAGTAGTATAACTTCCCGGGGGAGGAACAATGAGCAGTTCTTC.

The CDR3 is CASSLGGFNTIYF. The CDR3 DNA sequence: TGTGCCAGCAGCTTAGGAGGGTTTAACACCATATATTTT. This chain joins TRBV7-6 and TRBJ1-3; no reliable D call. The V gene's germline CDR1 is SGHVS and CDR2 FNYEAQ. The CDR3 length is 13 residues. The V gene lost 1 base and the J gene lost 7 bases, with 8 bases spanning the gap.

The CDR3 nucleotides read TGTGCCAGCAATACAGGCACAGATACGCAGTATTTT. Protein: CASNTGTDTQYF. The chain combines TRBV28 with TRBJ2-3; D ambiguous. The CDR3 covers 12 residues. Germline V gene lookup returns CDR1 MDHEN and CDR2 SYDVKM. Trimming took off 7 bases at V and 1 base at J, with 6 bases between the two ends.

This clone was picked up one time. Here the CDR3 DNA reads TGTGCCAGCAGGCCGGGGGGGGCGACCCACAATGAGCAGTTCTTC. Translating gives CASRPGGATHNEQFF. This chain connects TRBV6-5 to TRBJ2-1, with 8 bases matching TRBD2. CDR3 length equals 15 residues. Germline V gives CDR1 MNHEY, CDR2 SVGAGI. V lost 6 bases, J lost 5 bases, and 9 bases stayed unmatched.

The gene calls are TRBV7-2 and TRBJ2-1; 8 nucleotides line up with TRBD2. J was trimmed by 7 bases and V by 5 bases; bases with no gene match: 10. The CDR3 totals 15 residues. Germline V gene lookup returns CDR1 SGHTA and CDR2 FQGNSA. The CDR3 region has the DNA TGTGCCAGCAGCCAACCCCTGCGGGGGGCGAATGAGCAGTTCTTC. This codes for CASSQPLRGANEQFF.

This chain joins TRBV7-8 and TRBJ2-5; D gene ambiguous. The V gene's germline CDR1 is SGHVS and CDR2 FQNEAQ. The CDR3 totals 13 residues. Trimming left V 1 base short and J 2 bases short, with 5 bases between. The CDR3 spells CASSLGHQETQYF. CDR3 DNA: TGTGCCAGCAGCTTAGGGCATCAAGAGACCCAGTACTTC.

The chain links TRBV5-5 to TRBJ2-6, with TRBD1 matching over 10 bases. The CDR3 is 18 residues long. With 4 bases clipped from V and 3 bases from J, the junction kept 10 bases outside the gene matches. Looked up from germline, CDR1 is SGHKS and CDR2 is YYEKEE (reference sequence). The CDR3 DNA follows: TGTGCCAGCAGCATGCGGACAGGGGGGGCGATTGGGGCCAACGTCCTGACTTTC. Amino acid sequence: CASSMRTGGAIGANVLTF.

This chain connects TRBV30 to TRBJ2-7; 9 bases match TRBD2. With 4 bases clipped from V and 2 bases from J, the junction kept 6 bases outside the gene matches. The CDR3 runs to 14 residues. CDR1 is GTSNPN and CDR2 is SVGIG in the germline V gene (reference sequence). CDR3 loop: CAWNELAGPYEQYF. The DNA of the CDR3 is TGTGCCTGGAACGAACTAGCGGGTCCCTACGAGCAGTACTTC.

The genes are TRBV1 and TRBJ1-2; TRBD1, the D gene given by the table, was not confirmed from the DNA. TRBV1 is a known pseudogene. This CDR3 has 17 amino acids. The CDR3 region is CTSSHAGQATSNYGYTF. The CDR3 nucleotides read TGCACCAGCAGCCATGCAGGACAGGCCACATCTAACTATGGCTACACCTTC.

This clone was picked up a small number of times. The chain joins TRBV19 to TRBJ1-6; D not resolved. This CDR3 is 16 amino acids long. Trimming took off 1 base at V and 7 bases at J, with 14 bases between the two ends. Looked up from germline, CDR1 is LNHDA and CDR2 is SQIVND (reference sequence). The CDR3 loop is CASSIAMGDGNSPLHF. CDR3 sequence (DNA): TGTGCCAGTAGTATAGCCATGGGCGACGGAAATTCACCCCTCCACTTT.

The chain has TRBV15 and TRBJ1-3; 7 positions match TRBD1. The CDR3 sequence is 15 residues long. V trimming: 6 bases; J trimming: 0 bases; junction bases outside the gene matches: 5. CDR1 LNHNV and CDR2 YYDKDF come from the germline V gene (reference sequence). CDR3 nucleotides: TGTGCCACCAGTCGACAGGGAAACTCTGGAAACACCATATATTTT. Its translation is CATSRQGNSGNTIYF.

As regards this clone: At one boundary the junction diverges from the germline segment, which might be a read error. The chain links TRBV5-5 to TRBJ1-1; D might be TRBD1 (6 bases). The CDR3 loop spans 13 amino acids. The germline gives CDR1 SGHKS, CDR2 YYEKEE (reference sequence). CDR3 residues: CASSTSTGAETFF. The DNA for the CDR3 is TGTGCCAGCAGCACATCGACAGGCGCTGAAACTTTCTTT.

V and J are TRBV2 and TRBJ1-6; no definite D call. The V gene's germline CDR1 is SNHLY and CDR2 FYNNEI. The CDR3 has 12 residues. With 10 bases removed from V and 5 bases from J, the gap between germline ends came to 9 bases. CDR3 DNA sequence: TGTGCCACCCAGCGGGATAATTCACCCCTCCACTTT. This encodes CATQRDNSPLHF.

This clone was found once. The chain links TRBV12-3 or TRBV12-4 to TRBJ2-5; D might be TRBD2 (6 bases). V lost 1 base and J lost 9, with 9 bases in between. The CDR3 extends over 12 amino acids. The CDR3, as DNA: TGTGCCAGCAGTTTAGGCGGGGAGTCCCAGTACTTC. Protein product: CASSLGGESQYF.

The chain couples TRBV19 to TRBJ2-1; weak D call: TRBD2 (6 bases). Trimming left V 6 bases short and J 1 base short, with 7 bases between. Looked up from germline, CDR1 is LNHDA and CDR2 is SQIVND (reference sequence). The CDR3 is made up of 13 amino acids. The CDR3 here is CASSGTSYNEQFF. The CDR3 bases are TGTGCCAGTAGCGGGACTTCCTACAATGAGCAGTTCTTC.

There are a few counts of this clone. This rearrangement joins TRBV24-1 to TRBJ2-2; the match to TRBD1 covers 8 bases. The CDR3 length is 16 residues. J lost 6 bases, V lost 4 bases, and 9 bases had no gene match. Germline V gene sequence: CDR1 KGHDR, CDR2 SFDVKD. The CDR3 DNA sequence: TGTGCCACCAGTGACCCACGACAGGGGTGGTCCGGGGAGCTGTTTTTT. It translates to CATSDPRQGWSGELFF.

This chain uses TRBV3-1 (or the pseudogene TRBV3-2) with TRBJ2-5; 16 positions match TRBD2. Per germline, CDR1 LGHDT and CDR2 YNNKEL (reference sequence). This CDR3 has 19 amino acids. V shed 4 bases and J 1 base; nucleotides not matched to a gene: 9. Written as DNA, the CDR3 is TGTGCCAGCAGCCCGTGGGGACTAGCGGGGGGGCAAACCCAAGAGACCCAGTACTTC. Translating gives CASSPWGLAGGQTQETQYF.

The gene calls are TRBV7-9 and TRBJ1-3; no reliable D call. V gave up 2 bases and J gave up 1 base, with 9 bases separating them. The CDR3 is 15 amino acids. From germline, CDR1 is SEHNR and CDR2 FQNEAQ (reference sequence). The CDR3 sequence: CASSLMAASGNTIYF. The CDR3 nucleotides are TGTGCCAGCAGCTTAATGGCGGCATCTGGAAACACCATATATTTT.